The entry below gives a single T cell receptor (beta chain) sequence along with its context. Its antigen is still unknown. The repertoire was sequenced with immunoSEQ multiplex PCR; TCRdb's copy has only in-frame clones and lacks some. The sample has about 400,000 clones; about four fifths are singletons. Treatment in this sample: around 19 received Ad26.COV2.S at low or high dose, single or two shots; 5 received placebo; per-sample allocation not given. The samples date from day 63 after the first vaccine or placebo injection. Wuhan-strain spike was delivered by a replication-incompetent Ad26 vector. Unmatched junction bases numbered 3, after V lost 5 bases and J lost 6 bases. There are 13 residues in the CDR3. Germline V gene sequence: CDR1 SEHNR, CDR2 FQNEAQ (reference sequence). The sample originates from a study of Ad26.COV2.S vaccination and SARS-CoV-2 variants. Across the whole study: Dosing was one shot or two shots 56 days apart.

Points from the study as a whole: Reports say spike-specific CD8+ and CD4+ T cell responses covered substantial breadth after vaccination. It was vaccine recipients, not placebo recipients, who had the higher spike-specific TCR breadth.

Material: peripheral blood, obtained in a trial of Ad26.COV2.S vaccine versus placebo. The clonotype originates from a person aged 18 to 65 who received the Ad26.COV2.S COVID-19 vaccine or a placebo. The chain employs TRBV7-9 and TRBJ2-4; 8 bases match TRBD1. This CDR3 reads CASSPGQGNIQYF. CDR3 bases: TGTGCCAGCAGCCCCGGACAGGGAAACATTCAGTACTTC. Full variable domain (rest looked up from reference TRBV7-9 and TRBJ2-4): DTGVSQNPRHKITKRGQNVTFRCDPISEHNRLYWYRQTLGQGPEFLTYFQNEAQLEKSRLLSDRFSAERPKGSFSTLEIQRTEQGDSAMYLCASSPGQGNIQYFGAGTRLSVL.